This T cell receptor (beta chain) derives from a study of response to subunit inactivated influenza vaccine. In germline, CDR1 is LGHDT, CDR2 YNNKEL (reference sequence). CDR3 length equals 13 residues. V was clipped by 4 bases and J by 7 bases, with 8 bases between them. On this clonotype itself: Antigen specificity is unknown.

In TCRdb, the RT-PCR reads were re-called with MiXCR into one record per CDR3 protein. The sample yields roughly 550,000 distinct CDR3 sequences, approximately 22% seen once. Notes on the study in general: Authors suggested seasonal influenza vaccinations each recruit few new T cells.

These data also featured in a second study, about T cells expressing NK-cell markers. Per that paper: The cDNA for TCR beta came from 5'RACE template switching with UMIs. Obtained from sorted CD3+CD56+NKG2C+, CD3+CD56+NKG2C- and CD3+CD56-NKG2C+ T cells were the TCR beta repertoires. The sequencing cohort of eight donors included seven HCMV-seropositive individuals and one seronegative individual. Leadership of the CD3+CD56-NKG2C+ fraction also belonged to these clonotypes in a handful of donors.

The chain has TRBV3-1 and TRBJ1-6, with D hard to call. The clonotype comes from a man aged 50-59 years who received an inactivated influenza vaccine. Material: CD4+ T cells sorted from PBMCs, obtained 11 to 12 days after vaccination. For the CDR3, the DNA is TGTGCCAGCAGCCCCAAGATGAATTCACCCCTCCACTTT. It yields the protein CASSPKMNSPLHF.